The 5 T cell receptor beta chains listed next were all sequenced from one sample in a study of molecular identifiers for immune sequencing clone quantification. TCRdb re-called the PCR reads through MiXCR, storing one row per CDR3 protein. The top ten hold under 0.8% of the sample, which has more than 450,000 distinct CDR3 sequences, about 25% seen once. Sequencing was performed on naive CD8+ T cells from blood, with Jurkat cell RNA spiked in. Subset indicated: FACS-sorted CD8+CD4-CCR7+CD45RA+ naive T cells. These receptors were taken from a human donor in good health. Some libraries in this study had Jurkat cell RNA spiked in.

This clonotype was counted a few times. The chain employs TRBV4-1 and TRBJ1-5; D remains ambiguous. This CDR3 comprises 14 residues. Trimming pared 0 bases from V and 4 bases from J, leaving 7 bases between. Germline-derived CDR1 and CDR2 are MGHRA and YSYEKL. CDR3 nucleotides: TGCGCCAGCAGCCAAGAAGCAGAGAATCAGCCCCAGCATTTT. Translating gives CASSQEAENQPQHF.

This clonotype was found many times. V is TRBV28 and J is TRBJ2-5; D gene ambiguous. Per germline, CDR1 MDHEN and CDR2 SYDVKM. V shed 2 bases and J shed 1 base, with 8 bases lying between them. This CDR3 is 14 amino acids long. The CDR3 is CASSLLWAQETQYF. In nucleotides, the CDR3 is TGTGCCAGCAGTTTACTGTGGGCCCAAGAGACCCAGTACTTC.

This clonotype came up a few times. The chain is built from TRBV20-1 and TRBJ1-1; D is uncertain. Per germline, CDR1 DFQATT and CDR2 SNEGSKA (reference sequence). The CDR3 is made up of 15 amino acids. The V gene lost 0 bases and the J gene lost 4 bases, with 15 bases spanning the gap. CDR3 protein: CSARDRGFLSTEAFF. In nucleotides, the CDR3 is TGCAGTGCTAGAGATCGAGGGTTCTTGAGCACTGAAGCTTTCTTT.

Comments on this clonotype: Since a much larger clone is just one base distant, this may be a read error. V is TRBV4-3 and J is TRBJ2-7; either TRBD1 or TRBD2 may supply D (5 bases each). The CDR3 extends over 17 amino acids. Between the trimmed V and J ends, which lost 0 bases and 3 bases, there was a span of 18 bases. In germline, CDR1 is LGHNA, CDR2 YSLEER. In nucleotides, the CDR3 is TGCGCCAGCAGCCAAGATCGGCCGGGACCTGGTCACTACGAGCAGTACGTC. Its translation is CASSQDRPGPGHYEQYV.

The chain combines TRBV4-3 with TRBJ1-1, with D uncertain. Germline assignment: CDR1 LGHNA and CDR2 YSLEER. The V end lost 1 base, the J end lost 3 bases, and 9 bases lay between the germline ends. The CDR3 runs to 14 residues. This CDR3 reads CASSQAWQYTEAFF. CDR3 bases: TGCGCCAGCAGCCAAGCTTGGCAGTACACTGAAGCTTTCTTT.